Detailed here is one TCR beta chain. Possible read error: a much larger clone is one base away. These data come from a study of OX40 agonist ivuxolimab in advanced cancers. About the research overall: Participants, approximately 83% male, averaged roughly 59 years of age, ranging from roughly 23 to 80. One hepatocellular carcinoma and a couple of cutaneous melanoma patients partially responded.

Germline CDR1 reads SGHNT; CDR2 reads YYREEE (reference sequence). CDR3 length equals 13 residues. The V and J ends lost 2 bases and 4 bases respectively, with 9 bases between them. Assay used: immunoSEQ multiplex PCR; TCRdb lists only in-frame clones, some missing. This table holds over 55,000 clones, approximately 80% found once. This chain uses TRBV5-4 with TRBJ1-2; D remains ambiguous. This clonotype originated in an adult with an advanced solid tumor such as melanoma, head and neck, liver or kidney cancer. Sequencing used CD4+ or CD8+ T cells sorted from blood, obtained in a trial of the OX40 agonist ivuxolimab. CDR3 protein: CASSLGLGYGYTF. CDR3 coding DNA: TGTGCCAGCAGCTTAGGGCTGGGCTATGGCTACACCTTC.